A selection of T cell receptor beta chains follows, all from one sample in a study of blood T cells in healthy people across ages. MiXCR, applied by TCRdb to the 5' RACE reads, yields one record per CDR3 protein. This table has 1.5 million to 2 million distinct CDR3 sequences, roughly a third appearing once. The sequencing sample was made of blood. These receptors were taken from a woman in her 30s in good health. The CDR3 runs from the conserved cysteine through the conserved F or W. Each record gives: V gene, D gene, clone size, J gene, CDR3 DNA, CDR3 protein. The D gene is left open where the match is weak. Where a row states a size, it is once, few, many or the class of an expanded clone; other rows omit it.

TRBV4-1,-,-,TRBJ1-2,TGCGCCAGCAGCCAAGGTTTAGTGACCAAAGCTAACTATGGCTACACCTTC,CASSQGLVTKANYGYTF
TRBV29-1,-,-,TRBJ2-7,TGCAGCGTTGAAAATCGCAGGCGTAGCTCCTACGAGCAGTACTTC,CSVENRRRSSYEQYF
TRBV5-1,-,-,TRBJ2-6,TGCGCCAGCAGGGACAGTGAACTGTCTGGGGCCAACGTCCTGACTTTC,CASRDSELSGANVLTF
TRBV6-6,-,few,TRBJ2-3,TGTGCCAGCAGTTACTCGGACCCCCTGGATACGCAGTATTTT,CASSYSDPLDTQYF
TRBV20-1,-,-,TRBJ2-4,TGCAGTGCTAGAGGCCACGGGAGAGGGGCCAAAAACATTCAGTACTTC,CSARGHGRGAKNIQYF
TRBV2,-,-,TRBJ1-5,TGTGCCAGCAGAGGCACTACGAGGCCCAATCAGCCCCAGCATTTT,CASRGTTRPNQPQHF
TRBV29-1,TRBD2,-,TRBJ2-3,TGCAGCGTTGAAGGGTCCCAATTGCGACTAGCGGGAGATGTAGATACGCAGTATTTT,CSVEGSQLRLAGDVDTQYF
TRBV5-1,-,-,TRBJ2-1,TGCGCCAGCAGCTCAATAAGTCCTAGTGGATCCTACAATGAGCAGTTCTTC,CASSSISPSGSYNEQFF
TRBV2,-,many,TRBJ2-3,TGTGCCAGCAGTGGAAACACAGATACGCAGTATTTT,CASSGNTDTQYF
TRBV7-3,TRBD2,many,TRBJ2-3,TGTGCCAGCAGCTTAGGGACACTAGCGGGAGGAGGAGATACGCAGTATTTT,CASSLGTLAGGGDTQYF
TRBV4-2,-,-,TRBJ1-3,TGTGCCAGCAGTCCTGGACAGTCCTCTGGAAACACCATATATTTT,CASSPGQSSGNTIYF
TRBV30,-,-,TRBJ2-5,TGTGCCTGGAGTTCGTACGCCCAAGAGACCCAGTACTTC,CAWSSYAQETQYF
TRBV13,-,-,TRBJ2-1,TGTGCCAGCAGCCCAATCGTTCCTAGCTCCTACAATGAGCAGTTCTTC,CASSPIVPSSYNEQFF
TRBV11-2,-,-,TRBJ2-5,TGTGCCAGCAGCTTAGTTGGGAAGCCTTTTCAAGGGGAGACCCAGTACTTC,CASSLVGKPFQGETQYF
TRBV19,TRBD2,-,TRBJ2-3,TGTGCCTCCTGTTCCGGGTTAGCGGGGGCAGATACGCAGTATTTT,CASCSGLAGADTQYF
TRBV15,-,-,TRBJ1-2,TGTGCCACCAGCAGAGACCCCACAGGAAACTATGGCTACACCTTC,CATSRDPTGNYGYTF
TRBV3-1,-,once,TRBJ2-1,TGTGCCAGCAGCCCGGGACGGGTGGCGAGGAATGAGCAGTTCTTC,CASSPGRVARNEQFF